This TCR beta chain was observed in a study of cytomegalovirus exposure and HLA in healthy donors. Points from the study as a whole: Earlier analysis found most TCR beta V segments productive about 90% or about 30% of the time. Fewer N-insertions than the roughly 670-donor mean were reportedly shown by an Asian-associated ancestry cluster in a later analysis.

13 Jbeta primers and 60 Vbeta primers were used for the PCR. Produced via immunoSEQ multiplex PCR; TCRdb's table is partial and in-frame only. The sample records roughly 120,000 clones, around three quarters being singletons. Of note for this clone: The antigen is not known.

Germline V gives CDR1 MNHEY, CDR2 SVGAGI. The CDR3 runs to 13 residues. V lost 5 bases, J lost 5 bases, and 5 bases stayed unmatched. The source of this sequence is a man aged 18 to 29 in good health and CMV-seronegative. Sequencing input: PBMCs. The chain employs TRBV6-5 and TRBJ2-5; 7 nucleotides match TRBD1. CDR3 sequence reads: CASSNSRGETQYF. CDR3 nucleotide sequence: TGTGCCAGCAGTAACAGCAGGGGGGAGACCCAGTACTTC.